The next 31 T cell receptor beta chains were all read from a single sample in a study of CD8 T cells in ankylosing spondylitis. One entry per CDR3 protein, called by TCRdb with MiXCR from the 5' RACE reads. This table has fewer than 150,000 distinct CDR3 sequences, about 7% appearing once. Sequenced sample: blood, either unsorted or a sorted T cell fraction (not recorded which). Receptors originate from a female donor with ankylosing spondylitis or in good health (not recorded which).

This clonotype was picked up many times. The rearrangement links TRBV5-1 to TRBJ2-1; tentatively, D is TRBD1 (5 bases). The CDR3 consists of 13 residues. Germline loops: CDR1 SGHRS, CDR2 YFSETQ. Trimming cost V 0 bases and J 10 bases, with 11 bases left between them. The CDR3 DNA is TGCGCCAGCAGCTTGGGGGGCTCAGCCGAGCAGTTCTTC. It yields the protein CASSLGGSAEQFF.

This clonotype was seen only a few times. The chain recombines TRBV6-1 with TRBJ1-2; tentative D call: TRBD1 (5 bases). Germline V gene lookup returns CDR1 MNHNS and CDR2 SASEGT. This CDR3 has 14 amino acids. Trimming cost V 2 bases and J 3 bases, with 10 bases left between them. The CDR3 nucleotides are TGTGCCAGCAGTGAATCAGGGAGGGACTATGGCTACACCTTC. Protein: CASSESGRDYGYTF.

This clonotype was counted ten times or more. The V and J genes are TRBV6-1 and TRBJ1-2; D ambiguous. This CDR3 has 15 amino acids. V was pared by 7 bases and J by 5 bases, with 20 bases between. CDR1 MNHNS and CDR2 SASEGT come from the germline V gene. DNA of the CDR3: TGTGCCAGCACCCCTATAACGGGAATTGAATATGGCTACACCTTC. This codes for CASTPITGIEYGYTF.

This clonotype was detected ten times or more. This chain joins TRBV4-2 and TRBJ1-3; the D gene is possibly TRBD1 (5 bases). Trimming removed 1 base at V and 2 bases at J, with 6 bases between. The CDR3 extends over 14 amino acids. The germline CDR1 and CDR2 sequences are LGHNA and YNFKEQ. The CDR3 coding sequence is TGTGCCAGCAGCCAAGCAGGGACTGGAAACACCATATATTTT. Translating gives CASSQAGTGNTIYF.

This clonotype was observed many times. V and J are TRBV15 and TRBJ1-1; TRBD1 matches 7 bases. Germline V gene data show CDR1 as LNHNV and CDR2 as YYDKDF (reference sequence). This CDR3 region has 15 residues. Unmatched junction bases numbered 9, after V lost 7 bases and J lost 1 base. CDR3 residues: CATTPTGNRNTEAFF. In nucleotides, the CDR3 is TGTGCCACCACTCCGACAGGGAATCGGAACACTGAAGCTTTCTTT. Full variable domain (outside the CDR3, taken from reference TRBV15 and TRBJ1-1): DAMVIQNPRYQVTQFGKPVTLSCSQTLNHNVMYWYQQKSSQAPKLLFHYYDKDFNNEADTPDNFQSRRPNTSFCFLDIRSPGLGDTAMYLCATTPTGNRNTEAFFGQGTRLTVV.

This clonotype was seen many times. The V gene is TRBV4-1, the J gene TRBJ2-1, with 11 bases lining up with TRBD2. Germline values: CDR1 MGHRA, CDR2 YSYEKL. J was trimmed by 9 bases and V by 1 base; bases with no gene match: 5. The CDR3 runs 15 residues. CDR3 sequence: CASSQGSGGASEQFF. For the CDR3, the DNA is TGCGCCAGCAGCCAAGGTAGCGGGGGGGCCTCTGAGCAGTTCTTC.

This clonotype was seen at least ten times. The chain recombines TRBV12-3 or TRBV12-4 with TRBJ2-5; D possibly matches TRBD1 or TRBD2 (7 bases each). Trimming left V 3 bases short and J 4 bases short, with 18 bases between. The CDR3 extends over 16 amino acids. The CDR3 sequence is CASSFSSQGGRETQYF. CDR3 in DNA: TGTGCCAGCAGTTTCTCCTCGCAGGGGGGGAGAGAGACCCAGTACTTC.

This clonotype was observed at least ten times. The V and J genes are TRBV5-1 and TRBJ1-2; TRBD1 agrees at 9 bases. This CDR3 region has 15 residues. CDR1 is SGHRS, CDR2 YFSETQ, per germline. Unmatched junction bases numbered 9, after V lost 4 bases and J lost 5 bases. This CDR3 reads CASSPDLTGGYGYTF. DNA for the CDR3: TGCGCCAGCAGCCCGGACCTGACAGGGGGATATGGCTACACCTTC.

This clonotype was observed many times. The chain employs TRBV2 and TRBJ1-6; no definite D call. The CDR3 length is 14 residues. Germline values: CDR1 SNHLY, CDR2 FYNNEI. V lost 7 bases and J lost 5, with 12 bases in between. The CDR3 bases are TGTGCCAGCACCCAGTGGGATAATAATTCACCCCTCCACTTT. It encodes CASTQWDNNSPLHF.

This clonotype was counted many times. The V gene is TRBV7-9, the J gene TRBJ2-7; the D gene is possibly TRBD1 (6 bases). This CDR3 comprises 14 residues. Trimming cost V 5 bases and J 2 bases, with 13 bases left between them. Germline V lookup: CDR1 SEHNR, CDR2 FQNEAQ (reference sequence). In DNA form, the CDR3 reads TGTGCCAGCAGCGTATACAGGGCCCCCTACGAGCAGTACTTC. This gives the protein CASSVYRAPYEQYF.

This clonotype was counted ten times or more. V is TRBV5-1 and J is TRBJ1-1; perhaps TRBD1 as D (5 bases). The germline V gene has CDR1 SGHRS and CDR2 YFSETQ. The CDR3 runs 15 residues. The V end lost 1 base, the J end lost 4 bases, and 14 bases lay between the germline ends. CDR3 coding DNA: TGCGCCAGCAGCTTGTTGGGCAGGGTGGGCACTGAAGCTTTCTTT. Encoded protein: CASSLLGRVGTEAFF. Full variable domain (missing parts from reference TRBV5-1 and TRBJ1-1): KAGVTQTPRYLIKTRGQQVTLSCSPISGHRSVSWYQQTPGQGLQFLFEYFSETQRNKGNFPGRFSGRQFSNSRSEMNVSTLELGDSALYLCASSLLGRVGTEAFFGQGTRLTVV.

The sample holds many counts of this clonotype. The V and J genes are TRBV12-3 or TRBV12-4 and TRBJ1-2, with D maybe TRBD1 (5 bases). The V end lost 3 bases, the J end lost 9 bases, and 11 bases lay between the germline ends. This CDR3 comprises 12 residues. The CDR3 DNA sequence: TGTGCCAGCAGTTTGGCAGGGCTTCGCTACACCTTC. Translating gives CASSLAGLRYTF.

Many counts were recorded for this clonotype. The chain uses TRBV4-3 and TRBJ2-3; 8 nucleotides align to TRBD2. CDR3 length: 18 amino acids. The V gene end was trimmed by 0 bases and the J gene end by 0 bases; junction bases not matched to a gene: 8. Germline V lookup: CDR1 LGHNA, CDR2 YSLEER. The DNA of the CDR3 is TGCGCCAGCAGCCAAGATTTATCTGCGGGGGGAAGCACAGATACGCAGTATTTT. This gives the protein CASSQDLSAGGSTDTQYF.

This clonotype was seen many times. The CDR3 region is CASSPQWGAQAFF. The CDR3 region has the DNA TGTGCCAGCAGTCCCCAATGGGGGGCTCAAGCTTTCTTT. This rearrangement joins TRBV12-3 or TRBV12-4 to TRBJ1-1, with D maybe TRBD1 (6 bases). This CDR3 is 13 amino acids long. V was cut by 5 bases and J by 9 bases, with 16 bases left in between.

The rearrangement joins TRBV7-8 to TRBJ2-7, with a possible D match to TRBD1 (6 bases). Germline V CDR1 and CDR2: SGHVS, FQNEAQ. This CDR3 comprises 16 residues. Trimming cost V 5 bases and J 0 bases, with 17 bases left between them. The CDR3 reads CASSPDDRPRSYEQYF. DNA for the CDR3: TGTGCCAGCAGCCCAGACGACAGGCCCCGCTCCTACGAGCAGTACTTC.

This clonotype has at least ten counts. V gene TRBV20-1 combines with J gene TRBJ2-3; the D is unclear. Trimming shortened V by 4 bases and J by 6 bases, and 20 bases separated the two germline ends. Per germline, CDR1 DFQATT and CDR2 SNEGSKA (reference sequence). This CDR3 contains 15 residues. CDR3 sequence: CSATEPGTLSDTQYF. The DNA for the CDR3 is TGCAGTGCTACGGAACCGGGCACCCTATCGGATACGCAGTATTTT.

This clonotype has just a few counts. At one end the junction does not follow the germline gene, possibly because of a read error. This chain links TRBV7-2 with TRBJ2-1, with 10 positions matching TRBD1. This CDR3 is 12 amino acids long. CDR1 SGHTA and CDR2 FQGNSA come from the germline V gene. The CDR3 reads CASSLTGGASLF. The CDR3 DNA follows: TGTGCCAGCAGCTTGACAGGGGGCGCATCTCTCTTC.

CDR3 in amino acids: CASSPTGGIQETQYF. Written as DNA, the CDR3 is TGTGCCAGCAGCCCTACAGGGGGGATCCAAGAGACCCAGTACTTC. V gene TRBV12-3 or TRBV12-4 combines with J gene TRBJ2-5; 8 bases map to TRBD1. The CDR3 contains 15 residues. The J segment lost 1 base and the V segment lost 6 bases, leaving 7 bases of the junction unmatched.

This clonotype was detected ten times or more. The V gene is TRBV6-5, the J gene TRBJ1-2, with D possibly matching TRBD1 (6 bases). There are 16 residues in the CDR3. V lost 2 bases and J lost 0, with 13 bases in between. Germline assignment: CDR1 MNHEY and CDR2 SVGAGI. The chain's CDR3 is CASSYRGQGSNYGYTF. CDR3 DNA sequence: TGTGCCAGCAGTTACCGGGGGCAGGGGTCTAACTATGGCTACACCTTC.

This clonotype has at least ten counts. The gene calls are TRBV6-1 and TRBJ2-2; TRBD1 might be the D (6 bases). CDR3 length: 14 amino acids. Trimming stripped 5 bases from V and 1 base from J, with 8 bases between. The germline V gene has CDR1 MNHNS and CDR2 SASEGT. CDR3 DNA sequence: TGTGCCAGCAGTAAGACAGGGAACACCGGGGAGCTGTTTTTT. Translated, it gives CASSKTGNTGELFF.

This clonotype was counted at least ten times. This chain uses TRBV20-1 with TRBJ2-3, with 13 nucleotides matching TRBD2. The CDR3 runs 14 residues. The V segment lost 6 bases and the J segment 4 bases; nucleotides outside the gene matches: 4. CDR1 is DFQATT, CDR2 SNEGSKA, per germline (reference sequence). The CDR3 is CSAGTSGVPDTQYF. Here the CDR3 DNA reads TGCAGTGCCGGGACTAGCGGGGTCCCAGATACGCAGTATTTT.

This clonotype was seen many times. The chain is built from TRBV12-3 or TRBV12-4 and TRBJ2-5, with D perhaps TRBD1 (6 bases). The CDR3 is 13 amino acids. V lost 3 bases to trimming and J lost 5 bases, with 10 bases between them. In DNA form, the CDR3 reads TGTGCCAGCAGTTTCAGGGGACGGGAGACCCAGTACTTC. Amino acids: CASSFRGRETQYF.

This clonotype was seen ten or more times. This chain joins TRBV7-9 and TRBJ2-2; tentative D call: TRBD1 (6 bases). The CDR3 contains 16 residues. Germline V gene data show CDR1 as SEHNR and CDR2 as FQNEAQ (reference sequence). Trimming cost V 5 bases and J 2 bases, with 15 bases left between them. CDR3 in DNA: TGTGCCAGCAGCGCAGCTGACAGGTTAAACACCGGGGAGCTGTTTTTT. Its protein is CASSAADRLNTGELFF.

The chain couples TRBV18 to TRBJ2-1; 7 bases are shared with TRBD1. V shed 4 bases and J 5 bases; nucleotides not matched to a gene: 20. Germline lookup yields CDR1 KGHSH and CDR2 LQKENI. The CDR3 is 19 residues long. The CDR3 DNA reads TGTGCCAGCTCACTGCACCCCTTCGCAGGGCCGCAGGGGGACAATGAGCAGTTCTTC. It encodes CASSLHPFAGPQGDNEQFF.

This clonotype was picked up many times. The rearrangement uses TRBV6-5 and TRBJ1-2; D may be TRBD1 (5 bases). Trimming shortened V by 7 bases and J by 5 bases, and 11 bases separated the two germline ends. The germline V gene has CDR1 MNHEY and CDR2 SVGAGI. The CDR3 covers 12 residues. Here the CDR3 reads CASTSWGYGYTF. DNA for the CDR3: TGTGCCAGCACCTCTTGGGGGTATGGCTACACCTTC.

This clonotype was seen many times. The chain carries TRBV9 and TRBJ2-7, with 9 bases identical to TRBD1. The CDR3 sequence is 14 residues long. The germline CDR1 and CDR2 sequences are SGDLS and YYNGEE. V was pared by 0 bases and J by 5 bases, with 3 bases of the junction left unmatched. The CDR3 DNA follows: TGTGCCAGCAGCGTAGAGCGGGACAGGGACGAGCAGTACTTC. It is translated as CASSVERDRDEQYF.

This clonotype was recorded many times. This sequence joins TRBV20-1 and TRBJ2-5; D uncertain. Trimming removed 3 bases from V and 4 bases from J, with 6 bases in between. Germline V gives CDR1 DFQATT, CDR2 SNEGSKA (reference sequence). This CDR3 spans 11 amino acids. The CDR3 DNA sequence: TGCAGTGCTAGTGCCCTAGAGACCCAGTACTTC. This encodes CSASALETQYF.

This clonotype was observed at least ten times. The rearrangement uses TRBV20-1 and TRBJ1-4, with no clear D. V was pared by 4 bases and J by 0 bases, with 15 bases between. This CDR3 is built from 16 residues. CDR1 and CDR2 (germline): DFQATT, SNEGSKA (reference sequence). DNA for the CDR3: TGCAGTGCTATAGGCGAAGGGCGTGCAACTAATGAAAAACTGTTTTTT. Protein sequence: CSAIGEGRATNEKLFF.

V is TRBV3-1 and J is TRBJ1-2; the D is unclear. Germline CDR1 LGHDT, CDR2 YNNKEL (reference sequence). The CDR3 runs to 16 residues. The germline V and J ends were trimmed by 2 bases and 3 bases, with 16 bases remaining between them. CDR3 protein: CASSQRGLGEYYGYTF. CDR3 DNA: TGTGCCAGCAGCCAAAGAGGGTTAGGCGAATACTATGGCTACACCTTC.

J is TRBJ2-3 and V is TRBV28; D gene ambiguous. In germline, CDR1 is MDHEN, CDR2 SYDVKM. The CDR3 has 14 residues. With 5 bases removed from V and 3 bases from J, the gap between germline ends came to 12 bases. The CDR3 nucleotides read TGTGCCAGCAGTGCTCCCGACCGGACAGATACGCAGTATTTT. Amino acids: CASSAPDRTDTQYF.

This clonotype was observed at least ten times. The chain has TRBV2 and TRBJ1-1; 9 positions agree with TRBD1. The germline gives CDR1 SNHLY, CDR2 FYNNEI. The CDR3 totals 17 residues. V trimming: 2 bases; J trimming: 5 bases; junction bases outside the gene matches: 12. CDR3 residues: CASSESGRGQGGTEAFF. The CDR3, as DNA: TGTGCCAGCAGTGAAAGCGGGAGGGGACAGGGAGGGACTGAAGCTTTCTTT.